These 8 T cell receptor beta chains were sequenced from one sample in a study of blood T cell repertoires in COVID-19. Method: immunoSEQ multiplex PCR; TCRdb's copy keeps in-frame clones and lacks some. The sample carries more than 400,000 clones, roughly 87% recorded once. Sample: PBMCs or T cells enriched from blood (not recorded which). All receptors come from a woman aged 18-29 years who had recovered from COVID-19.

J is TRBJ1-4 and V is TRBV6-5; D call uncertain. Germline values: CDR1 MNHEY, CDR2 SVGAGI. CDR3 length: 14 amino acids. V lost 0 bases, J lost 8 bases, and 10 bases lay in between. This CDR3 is CASSYSGVGEKLFF. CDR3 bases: TGTGCCAGCAGTTACTCGGGTGTGGGCGAAAAACTGTTTTTT.

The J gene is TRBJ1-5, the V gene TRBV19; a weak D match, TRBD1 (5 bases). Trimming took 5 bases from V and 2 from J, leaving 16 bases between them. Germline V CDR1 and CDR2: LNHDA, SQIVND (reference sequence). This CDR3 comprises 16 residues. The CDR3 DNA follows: TGTGCCAGTAGTCAGGGATGGTGGCAGGGCAATCAGCCCCAGCATTTT. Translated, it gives CASSQGWWQGNQPQHF.

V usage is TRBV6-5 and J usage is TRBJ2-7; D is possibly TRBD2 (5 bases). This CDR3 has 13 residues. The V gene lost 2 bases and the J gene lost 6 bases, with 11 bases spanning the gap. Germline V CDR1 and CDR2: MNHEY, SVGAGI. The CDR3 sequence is CASSYILASEQYF. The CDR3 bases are TGTGCCAGCAGTTACATCCTAGCCTCCGAGCAGTACTTC.

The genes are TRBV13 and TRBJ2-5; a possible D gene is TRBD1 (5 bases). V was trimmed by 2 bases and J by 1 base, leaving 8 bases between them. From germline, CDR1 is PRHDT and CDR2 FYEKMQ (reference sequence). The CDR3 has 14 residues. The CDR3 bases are TGTGCCAGCAGCTTACAGCAGGGCCAAGAGACCCAGTACTTC. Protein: CASSLQQGQETQYF.

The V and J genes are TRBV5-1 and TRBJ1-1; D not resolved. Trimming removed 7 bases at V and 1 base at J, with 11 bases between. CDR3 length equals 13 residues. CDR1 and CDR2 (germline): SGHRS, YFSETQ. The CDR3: CASRESANTEAFF. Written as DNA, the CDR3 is TGCGCCAGCCGGGAAAGCGCGAACACTGAAGCTTTCTTT.

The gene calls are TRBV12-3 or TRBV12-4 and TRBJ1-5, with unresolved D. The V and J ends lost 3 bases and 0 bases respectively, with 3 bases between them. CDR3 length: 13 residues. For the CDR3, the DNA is TGTGCCAGCAGTTTCATTAGCAATCAGCCCCAGCATTTT. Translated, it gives CASSFISNQPQHF.

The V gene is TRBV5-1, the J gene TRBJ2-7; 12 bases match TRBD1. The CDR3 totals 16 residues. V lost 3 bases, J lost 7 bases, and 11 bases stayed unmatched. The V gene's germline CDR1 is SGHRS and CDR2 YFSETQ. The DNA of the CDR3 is TGCGCCAGCAGCTCGTCAGGGACAGGGGGCGCAAGGGAGCAGTACTTC. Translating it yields CASSSSGTGGAREQYF.

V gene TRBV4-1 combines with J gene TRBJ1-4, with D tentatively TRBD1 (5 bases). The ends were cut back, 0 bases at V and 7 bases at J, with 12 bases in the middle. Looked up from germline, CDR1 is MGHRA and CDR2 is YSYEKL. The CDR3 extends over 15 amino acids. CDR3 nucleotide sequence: TGCGCCAGCAGCCAAGAGGGCAGGGATAGTGAAAAACTGTTTTTT. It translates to CASSQEGRDSEKLFF.